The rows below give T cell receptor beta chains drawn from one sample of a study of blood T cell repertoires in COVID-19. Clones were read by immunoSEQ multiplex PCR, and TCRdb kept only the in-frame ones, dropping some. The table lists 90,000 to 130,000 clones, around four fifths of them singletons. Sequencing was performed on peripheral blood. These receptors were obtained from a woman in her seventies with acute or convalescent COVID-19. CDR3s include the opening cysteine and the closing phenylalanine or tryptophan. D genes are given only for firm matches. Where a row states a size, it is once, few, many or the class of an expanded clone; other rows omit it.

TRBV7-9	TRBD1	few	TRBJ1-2	TGTGCCAGCAGCTTAGGGCTACCGGGACAGGGATATGGCTACACCTTC	CASSLGLPGQGYGYTF
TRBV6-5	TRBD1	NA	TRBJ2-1	TGTGCCAGCAGTTACGTGGGACAGCCCTACAATGAGCAGTTCTTC	CASSYVGQPYNEQFF
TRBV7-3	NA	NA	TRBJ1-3	TGTGCCAGCAGCCCCGCCCGGGACCCCGGGGGAGACACCATATATTTT	CASSPARDPGGDTIYF
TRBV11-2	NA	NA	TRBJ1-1	TGTGCCAGCAGCCGGGTGAGCACTGAAGCTTTCTTT	CASSRVSTEAFF
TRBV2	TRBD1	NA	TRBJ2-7	TGTGCCAGCAGTGAAGACAGGGGGGCCTACGAGCAGTACTTC	CASSEDRGAYEQYF
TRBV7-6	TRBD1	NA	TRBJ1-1	TGTGCCAGCAGCCGTACAGGGGGCGGGAACACTGAAGCTTTCTTT	CASSRTGGGNTEAFF
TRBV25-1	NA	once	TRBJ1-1	TGTGCCAGCAGGGAGACAGGTTGGGGCACTGAAGCTTTCTTT	CASRETGWGTEAFF
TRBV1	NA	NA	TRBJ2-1	TGCACCAGCAGCCAAGATTGGGACAACCTCCTCAATGAGCAGTTCTTC	CTSSQDWDNLLNEQFF
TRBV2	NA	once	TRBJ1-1	TGTGCCAGCAGTTTGACAGGAGATTTTGAAGCTTTCTTT	CASSLTGDFEAFF
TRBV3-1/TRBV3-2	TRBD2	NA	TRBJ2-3	TGTGCCAGCCGTAACATGCATCTAGCGGGGCAGGAGACAGATACGCAGTATTTT	CASRNMHLAGQETDTQYF
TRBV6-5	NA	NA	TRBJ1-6	TGTGCCAGCAGCGCGAGGGGGGGGGATAATTCACCCCTCCACTTT	CASSARGGDNSPLHF
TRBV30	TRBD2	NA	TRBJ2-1	TGTGCCTTAAAACTAGCGGGACCCTCCTACAATGAGCAGTTCTTC	CALKLAGPSYNEQFF
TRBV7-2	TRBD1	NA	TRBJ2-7	TGTGCCAGCAGTTTGGACAGGGACGAGCAGTACTTC	CASSLDRDEQYF
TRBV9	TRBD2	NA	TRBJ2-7	TGTGCCAGCAGCCGTCCCGGCCGGGGGACTAGCGGGGGGTATAGCTCCTACGAGCAGTACTTC	CASSRPGRGTSGGYSSYEQYF
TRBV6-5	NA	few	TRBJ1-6	TGTGCCAGCAGGGACGGGGAGGCACCCCTCCACTTT	CASRDGEAPLHF
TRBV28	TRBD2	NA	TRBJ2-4	TGTGCCAGCAGTTTGTGGACTAGCGGGAGTCAGGGCATTCAGTACTTC	CASSLWTSGSQGIQYF
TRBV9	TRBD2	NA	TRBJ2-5	TGTGCCAGCAGCGTAGAGGCGGGAGGGCGTGAGACCCAGTACTTC	CASSVEAGGRETQYF
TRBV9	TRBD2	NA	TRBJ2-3	TGTGCCAGCACAGCTAGCGGGGCGAGCGTGGATACGCAGTATTTT	CASTASGASVDTQYF
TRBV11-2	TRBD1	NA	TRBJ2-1	TGTGCCAGCACCTTGGACAGGGGGGGCTACAATGAGCAGTTCTTC	CASTLDRGGYNEQFF
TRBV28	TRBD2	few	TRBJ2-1	TGTGCCAGCAGGGTAGCGGGAGAATACAATGAGCAGTTCTTC	CASRVAGEYNEQFF
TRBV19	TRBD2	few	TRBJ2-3	TGTGCCAGCAGCGGGGGCCACACAGATACGCAGTATTTT	CASSGGHTDTQYF
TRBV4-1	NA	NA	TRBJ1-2	TGCGCCAGCAGCCAAGAAGAGGACAGCAGTATTTCGGGCTACACCTTC	CASSQEEDSSISGYTF
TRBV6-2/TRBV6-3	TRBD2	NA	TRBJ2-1	TGTGCCAGCAGTCTACCGGGACTAGCGGGGGGGTCGGAGTTCTTC	CASSLPGLAGGSEFF
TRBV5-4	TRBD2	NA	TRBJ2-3	TGTGCCAGCAGCTTTGGGACTAGCGGTACAGATACGCAGTATTTT	CASSFGTSGTDTQYF
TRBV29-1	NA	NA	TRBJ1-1	TGCAGCGTTGATCAGGGTATTGGATTTTTGAACACTGAAGCTTTCTTT	CSVDQGIGFLNTEAFF
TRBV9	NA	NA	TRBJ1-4	TGTGCCAGCAGCGTAGGGGCCAGCGGTGCAACTAATGAAAAACTGTTTTTT	CASSVGASGATNEKLFF
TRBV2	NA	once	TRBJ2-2	TGTGCCAGCAGTGAACTCTCCGGGGGCGGGGAGCTGTTTTTT	CASSELSGGGELFF
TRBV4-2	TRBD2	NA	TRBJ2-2	TGTGCCAGCAGCCAAGGGCTAGCGGGAGGGCCCGGGGAGCTGTTTTTT	CASSQGLAGGPGELFF
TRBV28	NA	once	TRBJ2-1	TGTGCCAGCAGTTCCCTAACGACGGGAGTAGGCAATGAGCAGTTCTTC	CASSSLTTGVGNEQFF
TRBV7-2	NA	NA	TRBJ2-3	TGTGCCAGCAGCAAACGAGACAGCCAGTTCAATACGCAGTATTTT	CASSKRDSQFNTQYF
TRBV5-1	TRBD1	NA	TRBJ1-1	TGCGCCAGCGGAATGACAGGGGGCGTGAACACTGAAGCTTTCTTT	CASGMTGGVNTEAFF
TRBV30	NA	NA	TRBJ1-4	TGTGCCTGGAGTGTATATAGCACGGCGACTAATGAAAAACTGTTTTTT	CAWSVYSTATNEKLFF
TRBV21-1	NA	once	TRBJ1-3	TGTGCCAGCAGGAGACAGCCCTCTGGAAACACCATATATTTT	CASRRQPSGNTIYF
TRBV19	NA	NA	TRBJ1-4	TGTGCCAGCCACTGGGGCGGGGCTAATGAAAAACTGTTTTTT	CASHWGGANEKLFF
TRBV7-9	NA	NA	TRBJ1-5	TGTGCCAGCAGCTTAGAAGGTCTAGCGGGGGCCGGGGGCAATCAGCCCCAGCATTTT	CASSLEGLAGAGGNQPQHF
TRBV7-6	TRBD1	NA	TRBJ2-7	TGTGCCAGCATGGGGAACATCCCGACAGGGGAATACTACGAGCAGTACTTC	CASMGNIPTGEYYEQYF
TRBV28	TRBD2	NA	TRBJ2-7	TGTGCCAGCAGTTTACAGATAGCGGGAGTGTACGAGCAGTACTTC	CASSLQIAGVYEQYF
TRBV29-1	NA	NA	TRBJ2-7	TGCAGCGCTTGGGACTCGGGGTACGAGCAGTACTTC	CSAWDSGYEQYF
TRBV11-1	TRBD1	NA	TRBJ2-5	TGTGCCAGCAGCTTAGGGGACAGGGGCCAAGAGACCCAGTACTTC	CASSLGDRGQETQYF
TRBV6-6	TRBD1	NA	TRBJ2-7	TGTGCCAGCAGGGGGACAGGGTACTTGGACGAGCAGTACTTC	CASRGTGYLDEQYF
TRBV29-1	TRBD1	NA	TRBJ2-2	TGCAGCGCCTTGACTCCGGGACAGGCGAACACCGGGGAGCTGTTTTTT	CSALTPGQANTGELFF
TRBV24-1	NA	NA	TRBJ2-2	TGTGCCACCATGAGGGCCACCGGGGAGCTGTTTTTT	CATMRATGELFF
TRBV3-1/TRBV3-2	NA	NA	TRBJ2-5	TGTGCCAGCAGCCAAGGAGCGGCCGGCCAAGAGACCCAGTACTTC	CASSQGAAGQETQYF
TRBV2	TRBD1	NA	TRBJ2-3	TGTGCCAGCAGATACAGGGGCGCAAGTACAGATACGCAGTATTTT	CASRYRGASTDTQYF
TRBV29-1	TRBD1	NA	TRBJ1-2	TGCAGCGTTCCTGGACAGGGGGCGAACTATGGCTACACCTTC	CSVPGQGANYGYTF
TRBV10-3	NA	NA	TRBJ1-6	TGTGCCGCCGGAAGGGGCGAGGATTCACCCCTCCACTTT	CAAGRGEDSPLHF